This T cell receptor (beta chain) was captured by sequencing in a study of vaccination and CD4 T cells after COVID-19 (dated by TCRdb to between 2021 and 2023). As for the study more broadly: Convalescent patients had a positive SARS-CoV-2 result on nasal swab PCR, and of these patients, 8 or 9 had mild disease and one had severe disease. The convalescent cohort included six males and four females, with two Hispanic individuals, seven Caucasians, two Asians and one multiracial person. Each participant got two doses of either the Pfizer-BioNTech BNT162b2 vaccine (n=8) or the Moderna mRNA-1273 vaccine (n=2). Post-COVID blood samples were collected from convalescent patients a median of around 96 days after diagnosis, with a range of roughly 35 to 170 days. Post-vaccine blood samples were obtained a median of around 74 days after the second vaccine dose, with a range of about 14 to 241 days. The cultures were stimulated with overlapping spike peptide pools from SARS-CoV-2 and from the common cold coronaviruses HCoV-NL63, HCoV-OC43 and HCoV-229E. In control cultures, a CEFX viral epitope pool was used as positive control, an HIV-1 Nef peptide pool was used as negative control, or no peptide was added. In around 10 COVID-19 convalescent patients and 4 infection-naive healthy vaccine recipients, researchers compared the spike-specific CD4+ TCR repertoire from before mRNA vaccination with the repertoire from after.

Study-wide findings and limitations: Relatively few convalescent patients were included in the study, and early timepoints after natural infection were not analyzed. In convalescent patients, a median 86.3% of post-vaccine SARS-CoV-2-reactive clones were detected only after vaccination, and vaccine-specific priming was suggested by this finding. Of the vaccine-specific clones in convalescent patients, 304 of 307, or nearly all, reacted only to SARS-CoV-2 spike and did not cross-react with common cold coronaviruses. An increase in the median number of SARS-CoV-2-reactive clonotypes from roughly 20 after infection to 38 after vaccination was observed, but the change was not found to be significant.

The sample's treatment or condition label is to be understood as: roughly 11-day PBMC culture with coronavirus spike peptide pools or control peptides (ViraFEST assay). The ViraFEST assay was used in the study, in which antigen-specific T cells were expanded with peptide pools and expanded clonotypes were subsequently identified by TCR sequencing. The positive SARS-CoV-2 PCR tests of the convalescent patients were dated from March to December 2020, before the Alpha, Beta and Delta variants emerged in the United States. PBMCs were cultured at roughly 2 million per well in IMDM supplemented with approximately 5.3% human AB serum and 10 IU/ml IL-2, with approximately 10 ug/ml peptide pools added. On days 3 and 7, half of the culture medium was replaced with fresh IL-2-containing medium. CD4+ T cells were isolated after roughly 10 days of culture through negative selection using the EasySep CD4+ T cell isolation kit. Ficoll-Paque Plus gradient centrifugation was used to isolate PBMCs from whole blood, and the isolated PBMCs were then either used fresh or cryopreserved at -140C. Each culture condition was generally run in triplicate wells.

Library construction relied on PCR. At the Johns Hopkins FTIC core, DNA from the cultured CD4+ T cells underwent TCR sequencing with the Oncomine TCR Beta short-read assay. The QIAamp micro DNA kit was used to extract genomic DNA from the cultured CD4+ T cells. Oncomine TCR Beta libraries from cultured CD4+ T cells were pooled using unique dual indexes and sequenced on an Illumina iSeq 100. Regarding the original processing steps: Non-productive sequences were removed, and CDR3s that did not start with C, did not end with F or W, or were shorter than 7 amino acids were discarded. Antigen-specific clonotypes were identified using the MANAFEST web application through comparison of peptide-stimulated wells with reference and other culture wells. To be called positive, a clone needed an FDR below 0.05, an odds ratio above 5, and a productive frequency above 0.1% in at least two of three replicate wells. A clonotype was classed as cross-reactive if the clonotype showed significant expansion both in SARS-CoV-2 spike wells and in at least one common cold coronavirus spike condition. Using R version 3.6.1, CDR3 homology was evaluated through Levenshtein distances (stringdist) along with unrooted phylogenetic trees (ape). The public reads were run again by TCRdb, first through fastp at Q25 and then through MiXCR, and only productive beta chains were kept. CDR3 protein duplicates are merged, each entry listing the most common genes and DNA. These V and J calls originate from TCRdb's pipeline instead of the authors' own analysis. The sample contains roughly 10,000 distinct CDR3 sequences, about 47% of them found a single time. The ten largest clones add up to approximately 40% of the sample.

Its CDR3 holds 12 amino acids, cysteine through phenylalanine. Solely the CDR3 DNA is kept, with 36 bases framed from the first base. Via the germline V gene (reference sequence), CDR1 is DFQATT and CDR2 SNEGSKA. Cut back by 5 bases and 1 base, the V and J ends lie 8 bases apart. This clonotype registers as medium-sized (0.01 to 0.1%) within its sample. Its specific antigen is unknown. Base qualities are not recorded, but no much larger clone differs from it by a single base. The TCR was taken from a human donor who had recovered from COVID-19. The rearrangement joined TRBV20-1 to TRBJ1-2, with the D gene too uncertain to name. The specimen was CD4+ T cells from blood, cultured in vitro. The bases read TGCAGTGCTCGGGCCAGTAACTATGGCTACACCTTC. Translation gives CSARASNYGYTF.